This T cell receptor beta chain was captured by sequencing in a study of T cells in Graves' hyperthyroidism and ophthalmopathy. This clonotype was seen many times. V shed 7 bases and J shed 7 bases, with 19 bases lying between them. CDR3 size: 15 residues. CDR1 is LNHDA and CDR2 is SQIVND in the germline V gene (reference sequence). TCR beta CDR3 regions were amplified from RNA. During a first-round RT-PCR of the TCR CDR3, the HTBI primer set was used. Each CDR3 protein gets one entry after TCRdb re-called the multiplex PCR reads with MiXCR. There are about 680,000 distinct CDR3 sequences in the sample; 30% to 40% occur only once, and roughly 30% lies in the top ten.

The rearrangement joins TRBV19 to TRBJ1-4; D possibly corresponds to TRBD1 (5 bases). Input material: blood. The source of this sequence is a woman in her forties with Graves' hyperthyroidism. The CDR3 sequence: CASKIVVGTGEKLFF. The CDR3 bases are TGTGCCAGTAAGATTGTCGTCGGGACGGGTGAAAAACTGTTTTTT.